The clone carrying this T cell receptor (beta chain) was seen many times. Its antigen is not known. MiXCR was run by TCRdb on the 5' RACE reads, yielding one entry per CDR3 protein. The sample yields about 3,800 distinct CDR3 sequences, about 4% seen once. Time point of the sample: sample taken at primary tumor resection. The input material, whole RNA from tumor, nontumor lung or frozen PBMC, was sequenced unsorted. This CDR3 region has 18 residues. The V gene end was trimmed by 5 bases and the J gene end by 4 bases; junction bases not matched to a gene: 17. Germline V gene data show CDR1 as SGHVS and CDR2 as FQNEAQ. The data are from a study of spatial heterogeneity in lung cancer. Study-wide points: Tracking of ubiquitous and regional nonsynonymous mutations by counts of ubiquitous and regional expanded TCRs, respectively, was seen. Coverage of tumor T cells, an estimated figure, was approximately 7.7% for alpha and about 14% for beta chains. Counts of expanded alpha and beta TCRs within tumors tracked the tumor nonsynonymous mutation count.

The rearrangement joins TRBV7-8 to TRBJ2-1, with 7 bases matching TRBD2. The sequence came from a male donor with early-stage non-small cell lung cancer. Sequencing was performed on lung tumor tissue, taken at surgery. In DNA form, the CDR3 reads TGTGCCAGCAGCACCCCCGAAGAAAAAGCGGGACCGTACAATGAGCAGTTCTTC. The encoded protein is CASSTPEEKAGPYNEQFF.